The rows below give T cell receptor beta chains drawn from one sample of a study of a mutant IDH1 vaccine in newly diagnosed glioma. These receptors' antigens are unknown. Generated by immunoSEQ multiplex PCR, the TCRdb table keeps only in-frame clones and is missing some. The sample contains just under 70,000 clones, approximately 88% of which appear only once. The source material was PBMCs, sampled from a glioma patient whose treatment included an IDH1 peptide vaccine. These receptors all stem from a man aged 18 to 35 with glioma. Each CDR3 is given with its conserved first and last residue. D genes are given only for firm matches. The size of a clone is reported for some rows only, either as once, few or many, or as a class for expanded clones.

>NA|14|TRBD2|TRBJ2-1|TRBV10-3
CAIQIAGGHNEQFF
TGTGCCATCCAGATAGCGGGAGGCCACAATGAGCAGTTCTTC
>NA|14|NA|TRBJ1-2|TRBV28
CASSSTERLYGYTF
TGTGCCAGCAGTTCCACGGAACGGCTCTATGGCTACACCTTC
>few|12|NA|TRBJ2-2|TRBV7-9
CASSDITGELFF
TGTGCCAGCAGCGACATCACCGGGGAGCTGTTTTTT
>NA|13|NA|TRBJ2-7|TRBV6-1
CASGHLGVYEQYF
TGTGCCAGCGGACACCTGGGAGTATACGAGCAGTACTTC
>NA|13|NA|TRBJ2-2|TRBV5-1
CASSTSGARELFF
TGCGCCAGCTCCACCTCGGGGGCGAGGGAGCTGTTTTTT
>once|18|TRBD2|TRBJ2-1|TRBV10-2
CASSEVVAGVISYNEQFF
TGCGCCAGCAGTGAGGTCGTAGCGGGAGTAATATCCTACAATGAGCAGTTCTTC
>NA|15|NA|TRBJ2-2|TRBV6-5
CASSYYRENTGELFF
TGTGCCAGCAGTTACTACAGGGAGAACACCGGGGAGCTGTTTTTT
>NA|18|NA|TRBJ2-2|TRBV2
CASSDTGAWGEDTGELFF
TGTGCCAGCAGTGATACGGGCGCGTGGGGGGAAGACACCGGGGAGCTGTTTTTT
>NA|18|TRBD1|TRBJ1-2|TRBV13
CASSNLDVNRGPNYGYTF
TGTGCCAGCAGCAATTTAGACGTCAACAGGGGGCCTAACTATGGCTACACCTTC
>NA|12|NA|TRBJ1-1|TRBV28
CASRTLYTEAFF
TGTGCCAGCAGGACTTTATACACTGAAGCTTTCTTT
>NA|16|NA|TRBJ2-4|TRBV5-1
CASPTQLNGLENIQYF
TGCGCCAGCCCCACGCAGTTGAACGGCTTAGAAAACATTCAGTACTTC
>few|12|TRBD1|TRBJ1-1|TRBV30
CAWSTGGTEAFF
TGTGCCTGGAGTACAGGGGGAACTGAAGCTTTCTTT
>NA|14|NA|TRBJ1-4|TRBV5-6
CASSFRGVGEKLFF
TGTGCCAGCAGCTTTCGGGGTGTGGGTGAAAAACTGTTTTTT
>NA|19|TRBD2|TRBJ2-3|TRBV27
CASTRMGGGTNEPTDTQYF
TGTGCCAGCACGCGAATGGGCGGGGGGACTAACGAACCCACAGATACGCAGTATTTT
>once|16|NA|TRBJ2-1|TRBV25-1
CASSEFGGDSYNEQFF
TGTGCCAGCAGTGAATTTGGGGGAGATTCCTACAATGAGCAGTTCTTC
>NA|13|NA|TRBJ2-2|TRBV9
CASSAVNTGELFF
TGTGCCAGCAGCGCGGTGAACACCGGGGAGCTGTTTTTT
>NA|11|NA|TRBJ2-1|TRBV5-1
CASSGRGGQFF
TGCGCCAGCAGCGGGAGGGGGGGGCAGTTCTTC
>NA|16|TRBD2|TRBJ2-3|TRBV7-9
CASSLATSGRPDTQYF
TGTGCCAGCAGCTTAGCGACTAGCGGGAGGCCAGATACGCAGTATTTT
>NA|14|TRBD2|TRBJ2-7|TRBV11-2
CATTTSGGSYEQYF
TGTGCCACCACAACTAGCGGGGGTTCCTACGAGCAGTACTTC
>few|13|TRBD1|TRBJ1-5|TRBV30
CAFEQGVGQPQHF
TGTGCCTTTGAACAGGGGGTTGGTCAGCCCCAGCATTTT
>NA|15|TRBD1|TRBJ2-3|TRBV15
CATSSGTGITDTQYF
TGTGCCACCAGCTCGGGGACAGGGATAACAGATACGCAGTATTTT
>NA|15|TRBD2|TRBJ2-3|TRBV6-1
CASSELAGGPDTQYF
TGTGCCAGCAGTGAACTAGCGGGAGGGCCAGATACGCAGTATTTT
>NA|14|NA|TRBJ2-3|TRBV6-1
CASTSYSGTDTQYF
TGTGCCAGCACCTCGTATAGCGGCACAGATACGCAGTATTTT
>NA|16|NA|TRBJ2-2|TRBV5-1
CASSLGGAEYHRELFF
TGCGCCAGCAGCTTGGGTGGGGCGGAGTACCACCGGGAGCTGTTTTTT
>NA|12|NA|TRBJ2-3|TRBV29-1
CSVNRNTDTQYF
TGCAGCGTTAACAGGAACACAGATACGCAGTATTTT
>NA|16|NA|TRBJ2-3|TRBV5-1
CASSLRAAGNTDTQYF
TGCGCCAGCAGCCTCCGAGCGGCGGGGAACACAGATACGCAGTATTTT
>NA|14|NA|TRBJ2-7|TRBV6-5
CASSYQRGTYEQYF
TGTGCCAGCAGTTACCAACGGGGTACCTACGAGCAGTACTTC
>NA|17|TRBD1|TRBJ1-2|TRBV5-5
CASSLGIGTGFNYGYTF
TGTGCCAGCAGCTTGGGAATCGGGACAGGGTTTAACTATGGCTACACCTTC
>NA|14|NA|TRBJ2-2|TRBV5-1
CASSSPVRAGELFF
TGCGCCAGCAGCTCGCCCGTCAGGGCCGGGGAGCTGTTTTTT
>NA|15|TRBD1|TRBJ2-3|TRBV19
CATENRTGRTDTQYF
TGTGCCACCGAAAACAGGACAGGGCGCACAGATACGCAGTATTTT
>NA|12|NA|TRBJ1-2|TRBV6-4
CASSERVGHLFF
TGTGCCAGCAGCGAAAGAGTGGGACACCTTTTCTTC
>NA|15|TRBD1|TRBJ2-5|TRBV5-1
CASSLGDRGPETQYF
TGCGCCAGCAGCTTGGGAGACAGGGGACCGGAGACCCAGTACTTC
>NA|14|TRBD1|TRBJ1-5|TRBV28
CASMTGGSNQPQHF
TGTGCCAGCATGACAGGGGGTAGCAATCAGCCCCAGCATTTT
>NA|15|NA|TRBJ1-1|TRBV18
CASSPRGPENTEAFF
TGTGCCAGCTCACCACGGGGACCTGAAAACACTGAAGCTTTCTTT
>NA|12|NA|TRBJ1-5|TRBV19
CASTHGVQPQHF
TGTGCCAGTACCCATGGAGTGCAGCCCCAGCATTTT
>NA|13|NA|TRBJ1-1|TRBV7-6
CASSFEQGTEAFF
TGTGCCAGCAGCTTTGAACAGGGCACTGAAGCTTTCTTT
>NA|14|NA|TRBJ2-7|TRBV5-6
CASSSLSWVDEQYF
TGTGCCAGCAGCTCGCTCTCTTGGGTGGACGAGCAGTACTTC
>NA|18|TRBD1|TRBJ2-6|TRBV2
CASSFRPDRRRRANVLTF
TGTGCCAGCAGCTTTAGACCGGACAGGAGGAGGAGGGCCAACGTCCTGACTTTC
>NA|15|NA|TRBJ2-3|TRBV7-2
CASNPKGVAEYTQYF
TGTGCCAGCAACCCGAAGGGGGTAGCGGAGTATACGCAGTATTTT
>NA|16|NA|TRBJ1-5|TRBV6-1
CASSEAAGRREQPQHF
TGTGCCAGCAGTGAAGCTGCGGGGAGGCGAGAACAGCCCCAGCATTTT
>NA|16|NA|TRBJ2-3|TRBV9
CASSVGNRASTDTQYF
TGTGCCAGCAGCGTAGGTAACAGGGCTAGCACAGATACGCAGTATTTT
>NA|14|NA|TRBJ2-2|TRBV7-9
CASSPTSYTGELFF
TGTGCCAGCAGTCCTACTAGCTACACCGGGGAGCTGTTTTTT
>NA|15|TRBD1|TRBJ1-1|TRBV30
CAWRTPTGRGTEAFF
TGTGCCTGGCGAACGCCGACAGGGAGAGGGACTGAAGCTTTCTTT
>NA|12|TRBD1|TRBJ1-2|TRBV6-6
CALRDSMNGYTF
TGTGCCCTAAGGGACAGTATGAATGGCTACACCTTC
>few|13|TRBD1|TRBJ1-2|TRBV7-9
CASSPGQGYGYTF
TGTGCCAGCAGCCCAGGACAGGGCTATGGCTACACCTTC
>NA|18|NA|TRBJ2-2|TRBV7-8
CASSLEWRDRKNTGELFF
TGTGCCAGCAGCTTAGAGTGGAGGGACCGCAAGAACACCGGGGAGCTGTTTTTT
>NA|14|NA|TRBJ2-5|TRBV6-6
CASSYSTAQETQYF
TGTGCCAGCAGTTACTCGACAGCCCAAGAGACCCAGTACTTC
>NA|14|NA|TRBJ1-1|TRBV18
CASSPGPGNTEAFF
TGTGCCAGCTCACCAGGGCCCGGGAACACTGAAGCTTTCTTT
>NA|14|NA|TRBJ2-3|TRBV7-2
CASSFKPRGYAQYF
TGTGCCAGCAGCTTCAAACCACGAGGGTATGCGCAGTATTTT
>NA|14|NA|TRBJ2-7|TRBV29-1
CSVGLGINVYEQYF
TGCAGCGTTGGGCTAGGGATAAACGTATACGAGCAGTACTTC
>NA|15|NA|TRBJ2-7|TRBV27
CASSLQAGAPYEQYF
TGTGCCAGCAGTTTACAGGCAGGGGCCCCATACGAGCAGTACTTC
>NA|14|TRBD2|TRBJ2-7|TRBV5-1
CASSGGDRVEEQYF
TGCGCCAGCAGCGGGGGGGACCGGGTTGAGGAGCAGTACTTC
>once|16|NA|TRBJ2-7|TRBV10-3
CAISEGGEASSYEQYF
TGTGCCATCAGTGAGGGGGGCGAGGCGAGCTCCTACGAGCAGTACTTC
>NA|17|TRBD1|TRBJ1-5|TRBV6-1
CASSKGTGGSSNQPQHF
TGTGCCAGCAGTAAAGGGACAGGGGGGAGTAGCAATCAGCCCCAGCATTTT
>NA|11|NA|TRBJ2-7|TRBV12-5
CASGPLDEQYF
TGTGCTAGTGGCCCCCTGGACGAGCAGTACTTC